This T cell receptor beta chain was sequenced for a study of blood T cell repertoires in COVID-19 (dated by TCRdb to 2020 to 2021). Regarding the study in general: The collaborator samples originated in the United States, Italy and Spain and spanned the acute and convalescent phases of COVID-19. Nearly every sample came with metadata listing a de-identified subject ID, COVID-19 status, age in years and sex. The repertoires were released in a freely available public database intended as a resource for research on the immune response to SARS-CoV-2. Deeply sampled blood TCRbeta repertoires from subjects exposed to, actively infected with, or recovered from COVID-19 were included in the dataset. The material from the prospective study consisted of cDNA or gDNA derived from T cells, B-cell-depleted T cells, or PBMCs. Where available, HLA class I and class II types were taken from metadata supplied by the sample provider and were not determined by assay-based typing. Samples came from the ongoing ImmuneRACE study (first 160 participants) plus 1,254 subjects from 6 global collaborators.

Enrolling through a virtual design, the prospective study's participants ranged in age from roughly 18 to 95 years and lived across roughly 24 United States geographic areas. Cohort assignment in the prospective study relied on participant-reported clinical history from a screening survey and a study questionnaire. Mobile phlebotomists in the prospective study collected whole blood, serum and a nasopharyngeal or oropharyngeal swab from every participant. Participants in the prospective study had the option to provide additional blood draws and questionnaires over a roughly 2-month period. Prospective study blood samples were shipped either frozen or at room temperature before DNA extraction. Comments on this clone: Its target antigen remains unknown. Base qualities are not provided; no much larger clone lies one nucleotide away.

Study-wide findings and limitations: The amount of clinical and demographic metadata varied by source and participant and was provided uncurated.

Clipping removes 2 bases from V and 7 bases from J, with 4 as the unmatched junction base count. Including cysteine and phenylalanine, the CDR3 has 12 amino acids. Of the read, only the CDR3 DNA is kept; its 36 bases are in frame from base 1. For CDR1 and CDR2, the germline V gene lists SQVTM and ANQGSEA. The immunoSEQ Assay, a bias-controlled multiplex PCR, was used to amplify TCRbeta CDR3 regions from genomic DNA. The paper's data handling went like this. Within the assay, amplification of reference gene primers was used to estimate how many nucleated cells each sample contained. To quantify the absolute abundance of each unique TCRbeta CDR3 rearrangement, sequence reads were collapsed and filtered. For each sample, productive Simpson clonality was calculated as the square root of Simpson's diversity index across productive rearrangements. TCRdb provides this immuneACCESS table in a form limited to in-frame rearrangements. Some clones are lacking; in checked studies, under half of them reflect an unresolved V gene, and why the rest are absent is not known. For V, J and clone size, that table is used; D and trimming come from the DNA. The table for this sample lists roughly 170,000 clones; over 75% of them were counted only once. Of the sample, around 6% is held by the ten largest clones.

Sequencing was carried out using PBMCs or T cells enriched from blood (not recorded which). This TCR derives from a middle-aged woman with acute COVID-19. This sequence uses TRBV29-1 and TRBJ1-2, with 7 middle bases fitting TRBD1. The CDR3 corresponds to CSVELGTVGYTF. At the DNA level, the sequence is TGCAGCGTTGAACTTGGGACAGTTGGCTACACCTTC.